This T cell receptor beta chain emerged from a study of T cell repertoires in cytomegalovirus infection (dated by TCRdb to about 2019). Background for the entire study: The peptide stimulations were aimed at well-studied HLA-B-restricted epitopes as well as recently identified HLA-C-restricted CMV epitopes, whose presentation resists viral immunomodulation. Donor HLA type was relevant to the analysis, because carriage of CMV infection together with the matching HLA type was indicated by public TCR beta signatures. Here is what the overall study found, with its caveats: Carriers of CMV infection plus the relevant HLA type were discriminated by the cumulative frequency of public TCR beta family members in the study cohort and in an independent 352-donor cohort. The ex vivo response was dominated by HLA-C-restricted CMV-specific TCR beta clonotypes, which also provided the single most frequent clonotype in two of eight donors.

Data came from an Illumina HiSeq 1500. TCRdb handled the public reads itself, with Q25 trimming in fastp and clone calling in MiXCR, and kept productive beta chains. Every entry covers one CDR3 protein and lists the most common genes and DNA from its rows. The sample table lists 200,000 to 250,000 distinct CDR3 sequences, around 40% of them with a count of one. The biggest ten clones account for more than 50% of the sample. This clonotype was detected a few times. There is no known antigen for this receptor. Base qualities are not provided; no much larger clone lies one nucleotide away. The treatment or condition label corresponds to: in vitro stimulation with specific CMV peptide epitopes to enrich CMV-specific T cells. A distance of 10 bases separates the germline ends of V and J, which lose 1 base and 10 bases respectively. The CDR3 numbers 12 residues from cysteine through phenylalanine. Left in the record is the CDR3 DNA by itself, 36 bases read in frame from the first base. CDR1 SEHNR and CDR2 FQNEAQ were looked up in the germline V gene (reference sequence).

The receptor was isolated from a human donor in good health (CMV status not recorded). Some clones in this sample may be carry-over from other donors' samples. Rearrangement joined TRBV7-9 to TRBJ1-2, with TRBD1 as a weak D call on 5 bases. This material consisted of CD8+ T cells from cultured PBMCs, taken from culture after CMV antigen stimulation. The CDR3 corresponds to CASSLEDSYYTF. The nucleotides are TGTGCCAGCAGCTTAGAAGACAGTTACTACACCTTC.